The T cell receptor (beta chain) under discussion was sequenced for a study of blood T cell repertoires in COVID-19. The protocol was immunoSEQ multiplex PCR, while the TCRdb copy is restricted to in-frame clones and leaves out a portion. The sample holds some 150,000 clones, roughly 84% seen once. Germline values: CDR1 MRHNA, CDR2 SNTAGT. The CDR3 is 15 residues long. V gave up 6 bases and J gave up 2 bases; unmatched junction bases: 4. The chain carries TRBV6-4 and TRBJ2-3; 11 bases are a match to TRBD2. The sequence derives from a human donor in a cohort sampled during active COVID-19. The sample was peripheral blood. Here the CDR3 DNA reads TGTGCCAGCAGCCTAGCGGGGGGATCCACAGATACGCAGTATTTT. This sequence encodes CASSLAGGSTDTQYF.